Included here is one T cell receptor (beta chain) sequence, with context. The patients all showed relapse after autologous stem cell transplantation, while their brentuximab vedotin exposure varied. This record comes from a study of PD-1 blockade in classical Hodgkin lymphoma. Sequencing used immunoSEQ multiplex PCR; TCRdb keeps in-frame clones, though not all of them. This sample has 20,000 to 25,000 clones, with around 80% found just once. V shed 4 bases and J shed 9 bases, with 13 bases lying between them. The CDR3 loop spans 13 amino acids. Germline V gene lookup returns CDR1 LNHDA and CDR2 SQIVND (reference sequence).

The rearrangement joins TRBV19 to TRBJ2-1; D is possibly TRBD2 (6 bases). This sequence originates from a human donor with classical Hodgkin lymphoma. Material: peripheral blood mononuclear cells (PBMCs), obtained before the second cycle of nivolumab. The CDR3 DNA is TGTGCCAGTAGTACCGGACTCGGGGGTGAGCAGTTCTTC. Translation: CASSTGLGGEQFF.